This entry lists 3 T cell receptor beta chains sequenced from one sample in a study of OX40 agonist ivuxolimab in advanced cancers. The library was produced with the immunoSEQ multiplex PCR assay. Drawn from immuneACCESS, this table holds only the in-frame rearrangements with V and J called that TCRdb kept. Clones are partly lost; checked studies trace under half to an unresolved V gene and leave the rest unexplained. In this sample the table shows under 35,000 clones, roughly 84% of which occur a single time. 15% to 20% of the sample belongs to the ten largest clones. The material sequenced was CD4+ or CD8+ T cells sorted from blood, taken in a trial of the OX40 agonist ivuxolimab. All receptors derive from an adult with an advanced solid tumor such as melanoma, head and neck, liver or kidney cancer.

This chain joins TRBV4-1 and TRBJ1-1, with D unresolved. The ends were cut back, 4 bases at V and 3 bases at J, with 12 bases in the middle. The germline V gene has CDR1 MGHRA and CDR2 YSYEKL. The CDR3 is 14 amino acids. The CDR3 region has the DNA TGCGCCAGCAGCCCCAACCCCCATCACACTGAAGCTTTCTTT. Protein: CASSPNPHHTEAFF.

This sequence joins TRBV6-1 and TRBJ2-2, with D unclear. Trimming took 3 bases from V and 0 from J, leaving 8 bases between them. The CDR3 loop spans 15 amino acids. The germline CDR1 and CDR2 sequences are MNHNS and SASEGT. The CDR3 is CASSDTTSNTGELFF. CDR3 nucleotides: TGTGCCAGCAGTGACACCACTTCGAACACCGGGGAGCTGTTTTTT.

Regarding this clone: The germline gene is not matched at one end of the junction; a read error may be the cause. This chain joins TRBV7-9 and TRBJ2-3; TRBD2 matches at 7 bases. The CDR3 runs 15 residues. Germline V CDR1 and CDR2: SEHNR, FQNEAQ (reference sequence). This CDR3 is CASSSTGTTTHTQYF. CDR3 bases: TGTGCCAGCAGCTCCACCGGGACTACCACACATACGCAGTATTTT.